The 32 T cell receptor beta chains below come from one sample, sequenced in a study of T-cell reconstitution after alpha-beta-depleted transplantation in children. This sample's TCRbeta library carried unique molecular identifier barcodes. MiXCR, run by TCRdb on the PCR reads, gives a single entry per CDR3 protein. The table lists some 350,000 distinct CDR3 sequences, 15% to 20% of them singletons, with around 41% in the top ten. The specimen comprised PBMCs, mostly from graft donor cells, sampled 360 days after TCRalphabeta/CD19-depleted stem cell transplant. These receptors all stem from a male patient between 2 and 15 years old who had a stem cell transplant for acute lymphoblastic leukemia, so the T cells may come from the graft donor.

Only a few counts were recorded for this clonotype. The CDR3 sequence: CASSFWALAGRETQYF. The CDR3 bases are TGCGCCAGCAGCTTTTGGGCCCTAGCGGGAAGAGAGACCCAGTACTTC. The J gene is TRBJ2-5, the V gene TRBV5-1, with TRBD2 matching 9 bases. Germline loops: CDR1 SGHRS, CDR2 YFSETQ. The junction had 9 bases not matched to a gene; V was cut back by 2 bases and J by 4 bases. The CDR3 runs to 16 residues.

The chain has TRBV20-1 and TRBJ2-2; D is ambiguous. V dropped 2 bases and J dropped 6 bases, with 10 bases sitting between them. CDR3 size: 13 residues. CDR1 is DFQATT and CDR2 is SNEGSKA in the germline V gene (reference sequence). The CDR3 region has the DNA TGCAGTGCTAGAAAGCTGTGGCCCGGGGAGCTGTTTTTT. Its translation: CSARKLWPGELFF.

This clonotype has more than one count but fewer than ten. For the CDR3, the DNA is TGTGCCAGCAGTCAGTTTAGCGGGAGGGCCGGTCAAGATACGCAGTATTTT. It encodes CASSQFSGRAGQDTQYF. The chain couples TRBV6-1 to TRBJ2-3; 11 nucleotides line up with TRBD2. The V segment lost 5 bases and the J segment 5 bases; nucleotides outside the gene matches: 12. The CDR3 has 17 residues. Germline V lookup: CDR1 MNHNS, CDR2 SASEGT.

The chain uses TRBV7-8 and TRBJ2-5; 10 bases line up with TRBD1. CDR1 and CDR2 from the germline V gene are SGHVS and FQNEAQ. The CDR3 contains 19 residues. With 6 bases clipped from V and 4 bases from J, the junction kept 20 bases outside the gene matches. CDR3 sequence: CASSLRPRSGQGWGETQYF. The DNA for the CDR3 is TGTGCCAGCAGTCTTAGACCGAGATCGGGACAGGGGTGGGGAGAGACCCAGTACTTC.

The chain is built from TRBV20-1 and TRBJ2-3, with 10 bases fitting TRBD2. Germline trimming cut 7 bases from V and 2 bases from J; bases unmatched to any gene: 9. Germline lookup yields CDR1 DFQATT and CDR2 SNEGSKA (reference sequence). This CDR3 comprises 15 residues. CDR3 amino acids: CSVLAGVGDTDTQYF. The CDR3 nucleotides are TGCAGTGTTCTAGCGGGAGTCGGAGACACAGATACGCAGTATTTT.

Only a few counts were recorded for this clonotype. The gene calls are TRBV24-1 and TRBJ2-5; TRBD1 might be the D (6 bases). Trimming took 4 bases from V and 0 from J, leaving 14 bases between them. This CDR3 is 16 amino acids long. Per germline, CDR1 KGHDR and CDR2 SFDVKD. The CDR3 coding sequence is TGTGCCACCAGTGAGTCCAGGGGCAACTACCAAGAGACCCAGTACTTC. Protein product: CATSESRGNYQETQYF.

CDR3 nucleotides: TGTGCCAGTAGTATTGGTTCTCACAGGGTGGAAGATACGCAGTATTTT. This gives the protein CASSIGSHRVEDTQYF. J is TRBJ2-3 and V is TRBV19, with D perhaps matching TRBD1 (6 bases). V shed 3 bases and J shed 5 bases, with 18 bases lying between them. The CDR3 length is 16 residues. CDR1 and CDR2 from the germline V gene are LNHDA and SQIVND (reference sequence).

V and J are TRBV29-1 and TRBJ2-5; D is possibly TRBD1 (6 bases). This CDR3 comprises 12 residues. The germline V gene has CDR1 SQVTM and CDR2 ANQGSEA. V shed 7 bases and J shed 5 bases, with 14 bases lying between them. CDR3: CSAAGDLETQYF. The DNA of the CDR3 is TGCAGCGCAGCAGGGGATCTGGAGACCCAGTACTTC.

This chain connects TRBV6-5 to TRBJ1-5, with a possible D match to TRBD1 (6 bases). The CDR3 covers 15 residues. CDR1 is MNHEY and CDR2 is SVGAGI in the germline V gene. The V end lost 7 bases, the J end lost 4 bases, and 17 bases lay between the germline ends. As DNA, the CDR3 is TGTGCCAGCACCCCGAGGGGGGTAAGGAATCAGCCCCAGCATTTT. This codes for CASTPRGVRNQPQHF.

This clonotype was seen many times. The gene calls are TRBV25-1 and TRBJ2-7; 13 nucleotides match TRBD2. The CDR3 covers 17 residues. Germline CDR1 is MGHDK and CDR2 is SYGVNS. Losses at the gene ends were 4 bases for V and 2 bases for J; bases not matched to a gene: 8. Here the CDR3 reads CASSALAGGLSAYEQYF. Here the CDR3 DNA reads TGTGCCAGCAGTGCACTAGCGGGAGGGCTGTCAGCCTACGAGCAGTACTTC.

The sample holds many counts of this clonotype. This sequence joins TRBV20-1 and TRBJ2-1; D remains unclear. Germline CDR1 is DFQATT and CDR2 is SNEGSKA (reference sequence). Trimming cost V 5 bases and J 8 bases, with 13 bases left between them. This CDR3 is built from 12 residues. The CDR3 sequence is CSAELVLDEQFF. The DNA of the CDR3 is TGCAGTGCTGAGCTAGTTCTCGATGAGCAGTTCTTC.

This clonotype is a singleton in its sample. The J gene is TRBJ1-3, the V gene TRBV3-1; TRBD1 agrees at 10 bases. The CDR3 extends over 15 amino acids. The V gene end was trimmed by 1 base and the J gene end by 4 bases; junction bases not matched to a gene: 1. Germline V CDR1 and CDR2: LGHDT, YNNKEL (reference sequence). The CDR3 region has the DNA TGTGCCAGCAGCCAAGGGGGACAGGGGGGAAACACCATATATTTT. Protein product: CASSQGGQGGNTIYF.

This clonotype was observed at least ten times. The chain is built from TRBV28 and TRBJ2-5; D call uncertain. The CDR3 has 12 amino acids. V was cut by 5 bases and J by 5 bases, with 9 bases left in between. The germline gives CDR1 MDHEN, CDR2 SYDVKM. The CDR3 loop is CASSDTQETQYF. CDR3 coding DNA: TGTGCCAGCAGTGATACACAGGAGACCCAGTACTTC. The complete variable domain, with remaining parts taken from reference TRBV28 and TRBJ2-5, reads DVKVTQSSRYLVKRTGEKVFLECVQDMDHENMFWYRQDPGLGLRLIYFSYDVKMKEKGDIPEGYSVSREKKERFSLILESASTNQTSMYLCASSDTQETQYFGPGTRLLVL.

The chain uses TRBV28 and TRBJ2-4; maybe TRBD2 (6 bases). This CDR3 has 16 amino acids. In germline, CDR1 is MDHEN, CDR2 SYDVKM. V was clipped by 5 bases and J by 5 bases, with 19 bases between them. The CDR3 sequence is CASSTFGSEAQNIQYF. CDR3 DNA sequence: TGTGCCAGCAGTACATTCGGGAGCGAGGCTCAAAACATTCAGTACTTC.

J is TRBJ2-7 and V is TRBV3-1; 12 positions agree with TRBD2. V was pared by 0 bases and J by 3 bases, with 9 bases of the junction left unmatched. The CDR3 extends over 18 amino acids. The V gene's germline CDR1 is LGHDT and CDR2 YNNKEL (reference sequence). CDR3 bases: TGTGCCAGCAGCCAAGATACGGGACTAGCGGGTGATATCTACGAGCAGTACTTC. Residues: CASSQDTGLAGDIYEQYF.

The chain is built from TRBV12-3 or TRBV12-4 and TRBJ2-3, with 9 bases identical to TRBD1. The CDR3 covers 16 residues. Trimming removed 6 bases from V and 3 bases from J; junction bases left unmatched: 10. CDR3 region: CASSRPQGATTDTQYF. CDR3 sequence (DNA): TGTGCCAGCAGCCGACCACAGGGGGCGACAACAGATACGCAGTATTTT.

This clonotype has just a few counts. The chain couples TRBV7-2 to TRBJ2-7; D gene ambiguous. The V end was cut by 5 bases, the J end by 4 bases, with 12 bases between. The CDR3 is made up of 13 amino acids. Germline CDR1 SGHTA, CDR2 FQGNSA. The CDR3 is CASSVSAIYEQYF. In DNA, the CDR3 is TGTGCCAGCAGCGTTAGTGCCATTTACGAGCAGTACTTC.

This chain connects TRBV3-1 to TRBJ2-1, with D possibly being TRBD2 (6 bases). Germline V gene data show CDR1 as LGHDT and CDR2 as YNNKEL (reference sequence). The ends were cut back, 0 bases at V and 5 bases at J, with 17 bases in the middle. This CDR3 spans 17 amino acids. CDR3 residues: CASSQEYGGTTNNEQFF. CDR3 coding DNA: TGTGCCAGCAGCCAAGAGTACGGAGGGACCACAAACAATGAGCAGTTCTTC.

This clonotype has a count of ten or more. CDR3 in amino acids: CASSPRVTSPNEQFF. CDR3 in DNA: TGTGCCAGCAGTCCTAGGGTGACGTCACCCAATGAGCAGTTCTTC. The chain uses TRBV27 and TRBJ2-1; D is undetermined. V lost 5 bases, J lost 6 bases, and 17 bases lay in between. The CDR3 loop spans 15 amino acids. CDR1 and CDR2 from the germline V gene are MNHEY and SMNVEV (reference sequence).

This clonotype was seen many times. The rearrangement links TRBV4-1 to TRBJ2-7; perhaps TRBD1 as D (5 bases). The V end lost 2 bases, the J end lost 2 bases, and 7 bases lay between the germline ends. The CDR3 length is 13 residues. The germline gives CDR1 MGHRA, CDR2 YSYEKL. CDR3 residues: CASSQKGPYEQYF. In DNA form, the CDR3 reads TGCGCCAGCAGCCAAAAGGGGCCCTACGAGCAGTACTTC.

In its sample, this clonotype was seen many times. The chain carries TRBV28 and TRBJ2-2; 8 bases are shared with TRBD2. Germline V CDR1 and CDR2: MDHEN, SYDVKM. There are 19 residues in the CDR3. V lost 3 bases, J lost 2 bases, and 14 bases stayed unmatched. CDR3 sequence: CASSFPVGAGVYNTGELFF. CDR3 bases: TGTGCCAGCAGTTTCCCCGTGGGAGCGGGAGTCTACAACACCGGGGAGCTGTTTTTT.

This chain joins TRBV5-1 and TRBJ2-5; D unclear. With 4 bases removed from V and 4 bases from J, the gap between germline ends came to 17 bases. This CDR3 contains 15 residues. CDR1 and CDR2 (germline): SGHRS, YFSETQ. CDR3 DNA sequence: TGCGCCAGCAGCCTGGCGCCTGCCAGAGGAGAGACCCAGTACTTC. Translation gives CASSLAPARGETQYF.

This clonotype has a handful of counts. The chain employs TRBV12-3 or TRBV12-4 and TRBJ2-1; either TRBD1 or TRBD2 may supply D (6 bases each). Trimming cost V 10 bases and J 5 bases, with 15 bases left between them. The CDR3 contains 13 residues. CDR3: CAIARGAHNEQFF. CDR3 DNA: TGTGCCATCGCAAGGGGGGCACACAATGAGCAGTTCTTC.

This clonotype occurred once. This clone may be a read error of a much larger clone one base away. CDR3 loop: CATSYPSGRPHTGELFF. DNA of the CDR3: TGTGCCACCAGTTACCCTAGCGGGAGGCCCCACACCGGGGAGCTGTTTTTT. The chain links TRBV6-5 to TRBJ2-2, with 11 bases that match TRBD2. In germline, CDR1 is MNHEY, CDR2 SVGAGI. The CDR3 is 17 residues long.

CDR3 in amino acids: CASSLAGQSNQPQHF. The CDR3 DNA follows: TGTGCCAGCAGCTTGGCAGGGCAAAGCAATCAGCCCCAGCATTTT. V is TRBV5-5 and J is TRBJ1-5; weak D call: TRBD1 (5 bases). The CDR3 extends over 15 amino acids. Trimming removed 0 bases at V and 1 base at J, with 8 bases between. The germline gives CDR1 SGHKS, CDR2 YYEKEE (reference sequence). Supplemented by reference TRBV5-5 and TRBJ1-5, the full variable domain reads DAGVTQSPTHLIKTRGQQVTLRCSPISGHKSVSWYQQVLGQGPQFIFQYYEKEERGRGNFPDRFSARQFPNYSSELNVNALLLGDSALYLCASSLAGQSNQPQHFGDGTRLSIL.

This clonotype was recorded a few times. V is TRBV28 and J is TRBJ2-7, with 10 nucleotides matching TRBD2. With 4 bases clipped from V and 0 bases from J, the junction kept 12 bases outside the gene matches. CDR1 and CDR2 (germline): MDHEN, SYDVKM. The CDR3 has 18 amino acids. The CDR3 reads CASSSILAGDLNSYEQYF. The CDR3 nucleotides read TGTGCCAGCAGTTCCATTCTAGCGGGAGACCTCAACTCCTACGAGCAGTACTTC.

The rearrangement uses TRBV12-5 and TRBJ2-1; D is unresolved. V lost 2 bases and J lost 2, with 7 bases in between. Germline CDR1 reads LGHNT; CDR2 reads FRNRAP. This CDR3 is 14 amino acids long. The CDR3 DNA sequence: TGTGCTAGTGGTTTGAGGAATGCCTACAATGAGCAGTTCTTC. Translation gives CASGLRNAYNEQFF.

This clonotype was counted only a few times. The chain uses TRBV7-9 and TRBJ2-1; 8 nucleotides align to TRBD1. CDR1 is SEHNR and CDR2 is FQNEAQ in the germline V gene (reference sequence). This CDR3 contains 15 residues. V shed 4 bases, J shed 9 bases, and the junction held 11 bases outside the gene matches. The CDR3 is CASSSWTGRYIEQFF. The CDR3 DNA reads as TGTGCCAGCAGCTCGTGGACAGGGAGGTATATTGAGCAGTTCTTC.

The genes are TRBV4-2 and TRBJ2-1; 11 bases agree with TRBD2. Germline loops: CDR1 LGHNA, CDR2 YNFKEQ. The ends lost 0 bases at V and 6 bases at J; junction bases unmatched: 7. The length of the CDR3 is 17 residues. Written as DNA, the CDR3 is TGTGCCAGCAGCCAAGATGGAAAAACTAGCGGGAGCAATGAGCAGTTCTTC. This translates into CASSQDGKTSGSNEQFF.

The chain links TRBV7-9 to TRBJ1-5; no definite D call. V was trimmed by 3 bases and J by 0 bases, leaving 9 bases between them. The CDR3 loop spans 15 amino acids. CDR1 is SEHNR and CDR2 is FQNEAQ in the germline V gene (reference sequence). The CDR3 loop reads CASSFGQHSNQPQHF. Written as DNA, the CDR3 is TGTGCCAGCAGCTTCGGGCAACATAGCAATCAGCCCCAGCATTTT. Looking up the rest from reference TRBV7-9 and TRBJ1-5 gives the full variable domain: DTGVSQNPRHKITKRGQNVTFRCDPISEHNRLYWYRQTLGQGPEFLTYFQNEAQLEKSRLLSDRFSAERPKGSFSTLEIQRTEQGDSAMYLCASSFGQHSNQPQHFGDGTRLSIL.

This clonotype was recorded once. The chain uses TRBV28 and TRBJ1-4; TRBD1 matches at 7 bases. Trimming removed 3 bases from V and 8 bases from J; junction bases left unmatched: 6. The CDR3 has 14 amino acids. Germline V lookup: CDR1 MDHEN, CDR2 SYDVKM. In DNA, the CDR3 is TGTGCCAGCAGTTTTGACAGGGAGGGGGAAAAACTGTTTTTT. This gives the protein CASSFDREGEKLFF.

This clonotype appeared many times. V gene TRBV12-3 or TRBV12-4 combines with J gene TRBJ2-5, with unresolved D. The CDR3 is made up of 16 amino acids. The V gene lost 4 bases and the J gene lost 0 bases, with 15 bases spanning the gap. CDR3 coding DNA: TGTGCCAGCAGTTCCCAACCGACCGCGTACCAAGAGACCCAGTACTTC. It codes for CASSSQPTAYQETQYF.